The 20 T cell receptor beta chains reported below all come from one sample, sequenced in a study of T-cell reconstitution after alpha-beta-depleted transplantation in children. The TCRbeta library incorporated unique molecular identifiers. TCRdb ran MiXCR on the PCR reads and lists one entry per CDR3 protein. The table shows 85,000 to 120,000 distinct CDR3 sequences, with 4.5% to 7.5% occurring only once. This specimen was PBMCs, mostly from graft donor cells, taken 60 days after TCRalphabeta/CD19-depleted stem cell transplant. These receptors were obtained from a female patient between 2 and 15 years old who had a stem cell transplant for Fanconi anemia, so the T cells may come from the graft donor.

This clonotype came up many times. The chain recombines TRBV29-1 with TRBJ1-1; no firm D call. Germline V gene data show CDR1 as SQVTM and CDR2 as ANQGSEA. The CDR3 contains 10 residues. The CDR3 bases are TGCACCGTGGCGAACACTGAAGCTTTCTTT. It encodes CTVANTEAFF.

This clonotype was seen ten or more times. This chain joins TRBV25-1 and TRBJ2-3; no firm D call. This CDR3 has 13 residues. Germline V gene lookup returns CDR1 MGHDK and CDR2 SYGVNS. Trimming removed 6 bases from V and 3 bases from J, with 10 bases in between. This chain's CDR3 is CASRERRTDTQYF. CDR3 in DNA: TGTGCCAGCAGGGAACGAAGGACAGATACGCAGTATTTT.

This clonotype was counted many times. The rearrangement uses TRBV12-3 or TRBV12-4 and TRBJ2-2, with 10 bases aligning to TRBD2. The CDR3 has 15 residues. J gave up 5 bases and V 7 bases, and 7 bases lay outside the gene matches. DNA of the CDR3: TGTGCCAGCACCGTAGCGGGGGGTGGGACCGGGGAGCTGTTTTTT. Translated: CASTVAGGGTGELFF.

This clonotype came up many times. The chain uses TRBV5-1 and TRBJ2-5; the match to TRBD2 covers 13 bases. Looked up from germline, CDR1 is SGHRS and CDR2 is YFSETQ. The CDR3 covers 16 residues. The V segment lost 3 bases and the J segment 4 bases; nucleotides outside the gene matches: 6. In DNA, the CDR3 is TGCGCCAGCAGCTGGCAGACTAGCGGGAGGCGAGAGACCCAGTACTTC. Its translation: CASSWQTSGRRETQYF.

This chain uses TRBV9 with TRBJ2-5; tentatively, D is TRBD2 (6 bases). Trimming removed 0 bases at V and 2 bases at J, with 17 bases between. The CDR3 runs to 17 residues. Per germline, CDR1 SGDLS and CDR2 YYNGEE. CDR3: CASSVGTGLNLQETQYF. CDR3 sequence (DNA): TGTGCCAGCAGCGTAGGGACGGGACTGAACCTTCAAGAGACCCAGTACTTC.

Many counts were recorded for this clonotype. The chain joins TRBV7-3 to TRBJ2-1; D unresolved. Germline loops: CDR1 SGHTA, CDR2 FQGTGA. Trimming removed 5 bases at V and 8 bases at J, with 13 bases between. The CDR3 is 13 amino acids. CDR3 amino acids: CASSVRTRDEQFF. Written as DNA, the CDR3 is TGTGCCAGCAGCGTAAGGACCCGGGATGAGCAGTTCTTC. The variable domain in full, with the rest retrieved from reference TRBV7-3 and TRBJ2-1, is GAGVSQTPSNKVTEKGKYVELRCDPISGHTALYWYRQSLGQGPEFLIYFQGTGAADDSGLPNDRFFAVRPEGSVSTLKIQRTERGDSAVYLCASSVRTRDEQFFGPGTRLTVL.

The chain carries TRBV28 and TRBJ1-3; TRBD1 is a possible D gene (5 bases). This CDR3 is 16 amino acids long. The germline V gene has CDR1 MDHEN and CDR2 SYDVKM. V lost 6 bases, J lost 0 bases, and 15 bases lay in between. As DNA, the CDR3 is TGTGCCAGCAGCAAACCAAGGGGAAGCTCTGGAAACACCATATATTTT. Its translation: CASSKPRGSSGNTIYF. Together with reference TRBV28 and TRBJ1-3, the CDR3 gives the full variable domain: DVKVTQSSRYLVKRTGEKVFLECVQDMDHENMFWYRQDPGLGLRLIYFSYDVKMKEKGDIPEGYSVSREKKERFSLILESASTNQTSMYLCASSKPRGSSGNTIYFGEGSWLTVV.

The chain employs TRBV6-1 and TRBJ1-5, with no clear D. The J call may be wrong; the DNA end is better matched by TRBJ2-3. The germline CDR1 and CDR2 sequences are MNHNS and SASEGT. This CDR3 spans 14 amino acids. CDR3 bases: TGTGCCAGCCAGCTGGGAATAAGCAATCAGCCCCAGTATTTT. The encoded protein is CASQLGISNQPQYF.

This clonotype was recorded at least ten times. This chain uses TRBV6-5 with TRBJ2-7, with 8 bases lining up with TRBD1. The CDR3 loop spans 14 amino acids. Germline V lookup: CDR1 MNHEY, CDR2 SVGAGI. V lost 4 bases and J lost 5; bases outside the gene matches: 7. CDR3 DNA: TGTGCCAGCAGTTTGCAGACAGGGGCCCACGAGCAGTACTTC. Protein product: CASSLQTGAHEQYF.

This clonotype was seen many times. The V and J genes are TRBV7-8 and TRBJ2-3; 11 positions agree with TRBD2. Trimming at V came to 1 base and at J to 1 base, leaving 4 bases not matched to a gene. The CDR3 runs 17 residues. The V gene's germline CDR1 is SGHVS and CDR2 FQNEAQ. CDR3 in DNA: TGTGCCAGCAGCTTAGTAGGGGGACTAGCGGGCACAGATACGCAGTATTTT. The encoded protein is CASSLVGGLAGTDTQYF.

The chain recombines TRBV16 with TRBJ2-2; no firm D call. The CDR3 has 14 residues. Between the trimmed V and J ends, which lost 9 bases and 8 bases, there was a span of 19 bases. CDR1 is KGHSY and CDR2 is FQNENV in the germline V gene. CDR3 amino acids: CARSSRLLTGELFF. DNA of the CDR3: TGTGCCAGGAGCTCCAGATTGCTCACTGGGGAGCTGTTTTTT.

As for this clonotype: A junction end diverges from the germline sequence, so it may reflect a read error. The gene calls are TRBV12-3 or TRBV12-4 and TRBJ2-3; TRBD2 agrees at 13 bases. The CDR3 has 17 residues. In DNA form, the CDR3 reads TGTGCCAGCAGTTTACAGGAAGGACTAGCGGGAGCGGATCGAGGGGATTTT. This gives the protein CASSLQEGLAGADRGDF.

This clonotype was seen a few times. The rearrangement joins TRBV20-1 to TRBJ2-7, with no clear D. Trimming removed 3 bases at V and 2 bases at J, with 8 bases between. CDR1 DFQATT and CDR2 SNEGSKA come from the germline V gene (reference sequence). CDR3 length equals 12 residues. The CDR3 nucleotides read TGCAGTGCTAGTACGGTAACCTACGAGCAGTACTTC. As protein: CSASTVTYEQYF.

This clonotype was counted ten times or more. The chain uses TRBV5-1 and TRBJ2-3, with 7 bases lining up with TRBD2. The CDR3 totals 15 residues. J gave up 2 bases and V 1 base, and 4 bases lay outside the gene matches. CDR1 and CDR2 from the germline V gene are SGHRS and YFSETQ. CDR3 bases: TGCGCCAGCAGCTTGACTAGCGACTACACAGATACGCAGTATTTT. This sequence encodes CASSLTSDYTDTQYF.

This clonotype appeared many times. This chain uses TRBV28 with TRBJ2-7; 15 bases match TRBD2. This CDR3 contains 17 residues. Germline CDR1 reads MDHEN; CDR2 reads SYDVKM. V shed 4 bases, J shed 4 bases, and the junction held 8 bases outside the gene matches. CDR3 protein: CASSSFGTSGRKYEQYF. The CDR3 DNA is TGTGCCAGCAGTTCCTTCGGGACTAGCGGGAGGAAGTACGAGCAGTACTTC.

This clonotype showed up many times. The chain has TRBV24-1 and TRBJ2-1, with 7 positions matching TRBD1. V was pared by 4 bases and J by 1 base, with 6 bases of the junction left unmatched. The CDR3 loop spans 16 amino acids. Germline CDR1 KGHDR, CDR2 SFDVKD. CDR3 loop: CATSDPGGQSYNEQFF. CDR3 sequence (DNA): TGTGCCACCAGTGACCCAGGGGGACAGTCCTACAATGAGCAGTTCTTC.

The CDR3 coding sequence is TGTGCCACCAGCGTCAGGTTTCCGGGACTAGCGGTCGCGAACACCGGGGAGCTGTTTTTT. Protein product: CATSVRFPGLAVANTGELFF. The chain employs TRBV15 and TRBJ2-2, with 11 bases aligning to TRBD2. Germline lookup yields CDR1 LNHNV and CDR2 YYDKDF (reference sequence). The CDR3 extends over 20 amino acids. With V trimmed by 5 bases and J by 0 bases, 14 bases remained unmatched.

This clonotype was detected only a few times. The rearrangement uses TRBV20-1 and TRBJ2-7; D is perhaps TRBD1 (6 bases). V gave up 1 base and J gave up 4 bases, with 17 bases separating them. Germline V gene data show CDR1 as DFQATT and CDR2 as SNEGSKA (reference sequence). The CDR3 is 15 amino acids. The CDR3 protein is CSARGASGAKYEQYF. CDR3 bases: TGCAGTGCTAGAGGGGCGTCAGGGGCCAAGTACGAGCAGTACTTC.

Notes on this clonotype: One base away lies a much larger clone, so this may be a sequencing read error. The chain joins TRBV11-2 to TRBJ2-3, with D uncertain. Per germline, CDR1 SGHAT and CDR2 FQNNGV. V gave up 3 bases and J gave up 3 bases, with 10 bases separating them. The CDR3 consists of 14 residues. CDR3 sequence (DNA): TGTGCCAGCAGCTTTAATACTTGGACAGATACGCAGTATTTT. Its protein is CASSFNTWTDTQYF.

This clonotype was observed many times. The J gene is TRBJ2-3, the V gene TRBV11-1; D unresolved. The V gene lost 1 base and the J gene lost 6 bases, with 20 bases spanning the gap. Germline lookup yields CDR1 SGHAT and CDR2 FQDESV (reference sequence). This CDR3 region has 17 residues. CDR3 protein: CASSLELGSPGRDTQYF. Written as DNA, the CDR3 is TGTGCCAGCAGCTTAGAATTAGGCAGCCCGGGCAGGGATACGCAGTATTTT.